One T cell receptor (beta chain) is described in this entry. In the authors' workflow: The assay estimated nucleated cells by amplifying reference gene primers. Assay used: immunoSEQ multiplex PCR; TCRdb lists only in-frame clones, some missing. Clone size and the V and J calls come from that table; the DNA yielded D and trimming. The data contain some 150,000 clones, around 87% of them singletons. The data are from a study of blood T cell repertoires in COVID-19. About the research overall: Material from acute and convalescent COVID-19 was sourced from the United States, Italy and Spain. T cells, B-cell-depleted T cells, or PBMCs supplied cDNA or gDNA.

Per the germline V gene, CDR1 is SGHTA and CDR2 is FQGNSA. The CDR3 extends over 13 amino acids. Germline trimming cut 5 bases from V and 3 bases from J; bases unmatched to any gene: 4. Sequencing was done on a sample of peripheral blood. The V and J genes are TRBV7-2 and TRBJ2-7, with TRBD2 matching over 7 bases. This sequence originates from a young man with active or convalescent COVID-19. The chain's CDR3 is CASSRWTSYEQYF. CDR3 coding DNA: TGTGCCAGCAGCCGCTGGACTAGCTACGAGCAGTACTTC.